Following are 18 T cell receptor beta chains from one sample sequenced in a study of blood T cell repertoires in COVID-19. TCRdb's table, derived via immunoSEQ multiplex PCR, lists solely in-frame clones and lacks some. Of more than 100,000 clones in the sample, around 85% were seen once. Sequenced: peripheral blood. The receptors here all came from a woman between 45 and 60 years old with acute or convalescent COVID-19.

The rearrangement uses TRBV5-1 and TRBJ2-7; no clear D. V lost 0 bases to trimming and J lost 5 bases, with 6 bases between them. The CDR3 totals 12 residues. Per germline, CDR1 SGHRS and CDR2 YFSETQ. CDR3 nucleotide sequence: TGCGCCAGCAGCTTGGACAGTGACGAGCAGTACTTC. It codes for CASSLDSDEQYF.

Written as DNA, the CDR3 is TGTGCCAGCAGTTACCGAACCGGGACAGGGTGGACCGGGGAGCTGTTTTTT. Translated: CASSYRTGTGWTGELFF. V gene TRBV6-2 or TRBV6-3 combines with J gene TRBJ2-2; 9 bases are shared with TRBD1. CDR1 MNHEY and CDR2 SVGEGT come from the germline V gene. The V segment lost 2 bases and the J segment 5 bases; nucleotides outside the gene matches: 9. The CDR3 totals 17 residues.

The chain couples TRBV9 to TRBJ2-2; TRBD2 might be the D (5 bases). V lost 4 bases to trimming and J lost 5 bases, with 12 bases between them. The germline V gene encodes CDR1 SGDLS and CDR2 YYNGEE. This CDR3 contains 14 residues. CDR3: CASSSGSFTGELFF. The CDR3 DNA follows: TGTGCCAGCAGCTCGGGATCGTTTACCGGGGAGCTGTTTTTT. Supplemented by reference TRBV9 and TRBJ2-2, the full variable domain reads DSGVTQTPKHLITATGQRVTLRCSPRSGDLSVYWYQQSLDQGLQFLIQYYNGEERAKGNILERFSAQQFPDLHSELNLSSLELGDSALYFCASSSGSFTGELFFGEGSRLTVL.

Here the CDR3 reads CASTSLGGGKLFF. The CDR3 bases are TGTGCCAGCACCTCTCTAGGGGGGGGAAAACTGTTTTTT. This chain connects TRBV12-3 or TRBV12-4 to TRBJ1-4, with a weak D call TRBD1 (6 bases). V lost 7 bases and J lost 10, with 16 bases in between. The CDR3 consists of 13 residues.

The rearrangement joins TRBV29-1 to TRBJ1-1; 9 positions match TRBD1. The trim removed 7 bases at V and 4 bases at J, leaving 7 bases unmatched. The germline V gene encodes CDR1 SQVTM and CDR2 ANQGSEA. The CDR3 contains 13 residues. CDR3 residues: CSGAMTGGTEAFF. The CDR3 DNA follows: TGCAGCGGTGCGATGACAGGGGGCACTGAAGCTTTCTTT.

The chain is built from TRBV15 and TRBJ2-3; 9 bases agree with TRBD2. The CDR3 consists of 16 residues. Germline CDR1 LNHNV, CDR2 YYDKDF (reference sequence). The V and J ends lost 1 base and 0 bases, in that order; junction bases with no gene match: 2. The CDR3 DNA reads as TGTGCCACCAGCAGAGGGACTAGCGCAAGCACAGATACGCAGTATTTT. Amino acids: CATSRGTSASTDTQYF.

V is TRBV7-9 and J is TRBJ1-1, with 8 bases matching TRBD1. The CDR3 spans 15 residues. Trimming cost V 6 bases and J 2 bases; bases outside gene matches: 8. The V gene's germline CDR1 is SEHNR and CDR2 FQNEAQ (reference sequence). In DNA form, the CDR3 reads TGTGCCAGCAGACATCCGACAGGGGATAACACTGAAGCTTTCTTT. This sequence encodes CASRHPTGDNTEAFF.

The chain carries TRBV9 and TRBJ1-4; no clear D. The V gene's germline CDR1 is SGDLS and CDR2 YYNGEE. The CDR3 loop spans 17 amino acids. Deletions cut 4 bases from V and 5 bases from J, with 21 bases between. Here the CDR3 reads CASSTQPDIGGNEKLFF. CDR3 nucleotide sequence: TGTGCCAGCAGCACACAACCTGACATAGGCGGGAATGAAAAACTGTTTTTT.

The chain is built from TRBV28 and TRBJ1-2, with TRBD1 matching 8 bases. The CDR3 consists of 14 residues. The V segment lost 5 bases and the J segment 10 bases; nucleotides outside the gene matches: 12. Germline V gene lookup returns CDR1 MDHEN and CDR2 SYDVKM. CDR3 nucleotides: TGTGCCAGCAGTACTCGGACAGGGAGCTTCGTCTACACCTTC. Its translation is CASSTRTGSFVYTF.

This clone was picked up a small number of times. J is TRBJ1-6 and V is TRBV6-1; 9 nucleotides line up with TRBD1. This CDR3 comprises 17 residues. Germline loops: CDR1 MNHNS, CDR2 SASEGT. V dropped 2 bases and J dropped 9; count of bases not matched to a gene: 11. The CDR3 here is CASSETPGQGNFSPLHF. The CDR3 nucleotides are TGTGCCAGCAGTGAAACACCGGGACAGGGAAATTTTTCACCCCTCCACTTT.

The chain has TRBV4-1 and TRBJ2-1; tentative D call: TRBD1 (6 bases). V was trimmed by 4 bases and J by 4 bases, leaving 11 bases between them. This CDR3 region has 14 residues. Germline V CDR1 and CDR2: MGHRA, YSYEKL. CDR3 bases: TGCGCCAGCAGCCCTCGGGACACTTACAATGAGCAGTTCTTC. Protein: CASSPRDTYNEQFF.

The chain has TRBV6-5 and TRBJ2-7; 12 positions match TRBD1. V was pared by 6 bases and J by 6 bases, with 6 bases of the junction left unmatched. The length of the CDR3 is 14 residues. CDR1 MNHEY and CDR2 SVGAGI come from the germline V gene. DNA for the CDR3: TGTGCCAGCAGATCCGGGACAGGGGGCTCCGAGCAGTACTTC. This gives the protein CASRSGTGGSEQYF.

This chain links TRBV5-1 with TRBJ2-2; possibly TRBD1 for D (6 bases). This CDR3 has 15 amino acids. Trimming left V 3 bases short and J 2 bases short, with 11 bases between. CDR1 is SGHRS, CDR2 YFSETQ, per germline. The CDR3 spells CASSSWTANTGELFF. In DNA form, the CDR3 reads TGCGCCAGCAGCTCCTGGACAGCTAACACCGGGGAGCTGTTTTTT. The full variable domain, in which reference TRBV5-1 and TRBJ2-2 provide the parts outside the CDR3, is KAGVTQTPRYLIKTRGQQVTLSCSPISGHRSVSWYQQTPGQGLQFLFEYFSETQRNKGNFPGRFSGRQFSNSRSEMNVSTLELGDSALYLCASSSWTANTGELFFGEGSRLTVL.

V and J are TRBV7-2 and TRBJ2-2; the match to TRBD2 covers 9 bases. The CDR3 loop spans 16 amino acids. The V and J ends lost 3 bases and 6 bases, in that order; junction bases with no gene match: 8. Looked up from germline, CDR1 is SGHTA and CDR2 is FQGNSA. The CDR3 bases are TGTGCCAGCAGCTTCCGTAGCGGGGGAGGGGCCGGGGAGCTGTTTTTT. Its translation: CASSFRSGGGAGELFF.

This rearrangement joins TRBV9 to TRBJ2-3; 8 nucleotides agree with TRBD2. Per the germline V gene, CDR1 is SGDLS and CDR2 is YYNGEE. V dropped 2 bases and J dropped 0; count of bases not matched to a gene: 2. The CDR3 extends over 15 amino acids. The CDR3 region is CASSVSGVSTDTQYF. CDR3 coding DNA: TGTGCCAGCAGCGTTAGCGGGGTAAGCACAGATACGCAGTATTTT.

CDR3 sequence reads: CASSFTGENTEAFF. The DNA for the CDR3 is TGCGCCAGCAGCTTTACAGGGGAGAACACTGAAGCTTTCTTT. The chain carries TRBV5-1 and TRBJ1-1; 7 bases agree with TRBD1. J was trimmed by 1 base and V by 2 bases; bases with no gene match: 2. The germline V gene encodes CDR1 SGHRS and CDR2 YFSETQ. The CDR3 extends over 14 amino acids.

V is TRBV6-5 and J is TRBJ2-3; 7 positions match TRBD2. J lost 1 base, V lost 8 bases, and 6 bases had no gene match. CDR3 length equals 14 residues. The germline gives CDR1 MNHEY, CDR2 SVGAGI. In DNA, the CDR3 is TGTGCCAGCGGCTCTCGGGGGGGCACAGATACGCAGTATTTT. Residues: CASGSRGGTDTQYF.

With regard to this clone: Compared with germline, one end of the junction differs, possibly owing to a read error. V usage is TRBV2 and J usage is TRBJ1-1; D is possibly TRBD1 (5 bases). Germline CDR1 and CDR2: SNHLY and FYNNEI. This CDR3 contains 14 residues. CDR3 protein: CASREGRGDTEAFF. CDR3 bases: TGTGCCAGCAGGGAAGGACGGGGGGACACTGAAGCTTTCTTT.